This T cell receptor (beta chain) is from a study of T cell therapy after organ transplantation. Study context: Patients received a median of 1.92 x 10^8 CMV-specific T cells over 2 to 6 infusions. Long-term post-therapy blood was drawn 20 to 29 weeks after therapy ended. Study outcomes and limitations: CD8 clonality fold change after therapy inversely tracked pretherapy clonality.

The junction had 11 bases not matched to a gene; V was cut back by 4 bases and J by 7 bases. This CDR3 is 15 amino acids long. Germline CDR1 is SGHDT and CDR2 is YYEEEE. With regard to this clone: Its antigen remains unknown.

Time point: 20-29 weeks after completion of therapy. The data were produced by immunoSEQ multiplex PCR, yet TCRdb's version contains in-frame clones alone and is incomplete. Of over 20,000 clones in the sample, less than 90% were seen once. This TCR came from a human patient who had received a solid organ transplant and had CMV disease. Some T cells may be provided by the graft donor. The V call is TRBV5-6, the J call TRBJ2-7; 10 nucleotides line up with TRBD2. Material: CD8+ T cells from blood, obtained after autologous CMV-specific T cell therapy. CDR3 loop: CASSRGTSGIREQYF. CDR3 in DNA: TGTGCCAGCAGCAGGGGAACTAGCGGGATTCGGGAGCAGTACTTC.